The present entry profiles one T cell receptor beta chain with its context. Its specificity is unknown. This entry belongs to a study of T cell repertoires in cytomegalovirus infection. In the study overall: Indications came from public TCR beta signatures; they pointed to CMV infection and to a matching HLA type.

Points from the study as a whole: Summed frequency of public TCR beta families distinguished CMV carriers with the relevant HLA. The study found HLA-C-restricted CMV-specific TCR beta clonotypes dominating the ex vivo response.

Trimming removed 2 bases from V and 2 bases from J, with 7 bases in between. Germline V gene data show CDR1 as MNHEY and CDR2 as SMNVEV (reference sequence). CDR3 length: 15 residues. TCRdb used MiXCR to reprocess the reads, holding one entry per CDR3 protein. The data show some 70,000 distinct CDR3 sequences, with about 23% seen just once and 79% held by the top ten. The source is a human donor in good health (CMV status not recorded). Some clones in this sample may be carry-over from other donors' samples. Specimen: PBMCs, sequenced either directly or after in vitro stimulation (not recorded which). V usage is TRBV27 and J usage is TRBJ2-6; the D is unclear. Here the CDR3 reads CASSLESPGANVLTF. In DNA form, the CDR3 reads TGTGCCAGCAGTTTAGAATCCCCTGGGGCCAACGTCCTGACTTTC.